The 32 T cell receptor beta chains below come from one sample, sequenced in a study of regulatory T cells in long-lasting Graves disease. In building TCR beta libraries, iRepertoire HTBI primers were used together with Arm-PCR of CDR3 regions. TCRdb reanalysed the multiplex PCR reads using MiXCR and keeps one entry per CDR3 protein. The sample yields some 500,000 distinct CDR3 sequences, roughly 12% seen once. The time point is: newly diagnosed GD, antithyroid drugs for less than 3 months. The TCR library was made from RNA that had been extracted from PBMCs in TRIzol. A further study also used this sample, focusing on T cells in Graves' hyperthyroidism and ophthalmopathy.

This specimen consisted of peripheral blood mononuclear cells (PBMCs), obtained at new diagnosis, from a patient treated with antithyroid drugs. These receptors were obtained from a man aged 30-40 years with Graves disease.

This clonotype was counted at least ten times. V and J are TRBV12-3 or TRBV12-4 and TRBJ1-3; D ambiguous. CDR3 length equals 12 residues. V lost 5 bases, J lost 4 bases, and 6 bases lay in between. The chain's CDR3 is CASSRPGNTIYF. The CDR3 DNA follows: TGTGCCAGCAGTCGACCGGGAAACACCATATATTTT.

This clonotype was seen at least ten times. The V and J genes are TRBV10-3 and TRBJ2-5, with TRBD2 matching 14 bases. J was trimmed by 4 bases and V by 6 bases; bases with no gene match: 7. CDR1 is ENHRY and CDR2 is SYGVKD in the germline V gene. This CDR3 region has 16 residues. CDR3 loop: CAISAGTSGSTETQYF. CDR3 in DNA: TGTGCCATCAGCGCCGGGACTAGCGGGAGTACAGAGACCCAGTACTTC.

This clonotype turned up a few times. The V call is TRBV6-9, the J call TRBJ2-2; 9 bases fit TRBD2. V shed 4 bases and J 2 bases; nucleotides not matched to a gene: 2. Per the germline V gene, CDR1 is MNHGY and CDR2 is SVAAGI. The CDR3 consists of 15 residues. In nucleotides, the CDR3 is TGTGCCAGCAGTTTAGCGGGAGAAAACACCGGGGAGCTGTTTTTT. Its protein is CASSLAGENTGELFF.

The chain couples TRBV12-3 or TRBV12-4 to TRBJ2-1, with a weak D call TRBD1 (5 bases). Trimming removed 3 bases at V and 4 bases at J, with 13 bases between. This CDR3 is 15 amino acids long. The CDR3 reads CASSFWGVTYNEQFF. The CDR3 DNA sequence: TGTGCCAGCAGTTTCTGGGGCGTGACTTACAATGAGCAGTTCTTC.

At least ten counts were recorded for this clonotype. The J gene is TRBJ2-1, the V gene TRBV24-1; 13 nucleotides line up with TRBD2. The V gene's germline CDR1 is KGHDR and CDR2 SFDVKD. The V gene end was trimmed by 1 base and the J gene end by 13 bases; junction bases not matched to a gene: 12. The CDR3 has 17 residues. The CDR3 DNA is TGTGCCACCAGTGATTTTCGGGGGGGGACTAGCGGGATCGGTCAGTTCTTC. Residues: CATSDFRGGTSGIGQFF.

This clonotype was seen at least ten times. The chain combines TRBV3-1 with TRBJ1-2, with D possibly being TRBD1 (5 bases). Germline CDR1 is LGHDT and CDR2 is YNNKEL (reference sequence). The CDR3 consists of 14 residues. V was pared by 2 bases and J by 6 bases, with 13 bases between. The CDR3 reads CASSQSGGIDGYTF. In DNA form, the CDR3 reads TGTGCCAGCAGCCAATCGGGGGGAATTGATGGCTACACCTTC. Full variable domain (remainder filled in from reference TRBV3-1 and TRBJ1-2): DTAVSQTPKYLVTQMGNDKSIKCEQNLGHDTMYWYKQDSKKFLKIMFSYNNKELIINETVPNRFSPKSPDKAHLNLHINSLELGDSAVYFCASSQSGGIDGYTFGSGTRLTVV.

The CDR3 nucleotides are TGCAGTGCTGGGGTGGGCTCTGCAACTAATGAAAAACTGTTTTTT. Amino acids: CSAGVGSATNEKLFF. The rearrangement links TRBV20-1 to TRBJ1-4, with D uncertain. In germline, CDR1 is DFQATT, CDR2 SNEGSKA (reference sequence). V shed 5 bases and J shed 0 bases, with 13 bases lying between them. This CDR3 comprises 15 residues.

There are many counts of this clonotype. The genes are TRBV29-1 and TRBJ1-2; D not certain. The length of the CDR3 is 12 residues. Germline-derived CDR1 and CDR2 are SQVTM and ANQGSEA. Trimming took off 3 bases at V and 0 bases at J, with 5 bases between the two ends. The CDR3 here is CSVENPNYGYTF. The CDR3 DNA reads as TGCAGCGTTGAGAATCCTAACTATGGCTACACCTTC.

This clonotype was found many times. The rearrangement uses TRBV5-1 and TRBJ1-1; D is undetermined. This CDR3 is built from 15 residues. Per germline, CDR1 SGHRS and CDR2 YFSETQ. V lost 0 bases, J lost 1 base, and 10 bases lay in between. The CDR3 reads CASSLVEGRNTEAFF. In nucleotides, the CDR3 is TGCGCCAGCAGCTTGGTGGAGGGAAGGAACACTGAAGCTTTCTTT. Full variable domain (remainder filled in from reference TRBV5-1 and TRBJ1-1): KAGVTQTPRYLIKTRGQQVTLSCSPISGHRSVSWYQQTPGQGLQFLFEYFSETQRNKGNFPGRFSGRQFSNSRSEMNVSTLELGDSALYLCASSLVEGRNTEAFFGQGTRLTVV.

This clonotype occurred many times. Compared with germline, one end of the junction differs, possibly owing to a read error. The chain employs TRBV5-1 and TRBJ1-1; D remains ambiguous. CDR1 and CDR2 (germline): SGHRS, YFSETQ. The CDR3 loop spans 15 amino acids. This CDR3 is CASSSYGPGNTEAFF. The CDR3 DNA sequence: TGTGCCAGCAGCTCGTACGGGCCGGGGAACACTGAAGCTTTCTTT.

This clonotype was seen many times. V usage is TRBV12-3 or TRBV12-4 and J usage is TRBJ2-7; unclear D gene. The CDR3 covers 13 residues. The germline V and J ends were trimmed by 2 bases and 2 bases, with 7 bases remaining between them. The chain's CDR3 is CASSLMLAYEQYF. The DNA for the CDR3 is TGTGCCAGCAGTTTAATGCTAGCCTACGAGCAGTACTTC.

This clonotype was found many times. The chain's CDR3 is CASSHGNTGELFF. The CDR3 nucleotides are TGCGCCAGCAGCCACGGGAACACCGGGGAGCTGTTTTTT. The chain combines TRBV5-1 with TRBJ2-2; D is unresolved. This CDR3 region has 13 residues. Germline V gives CDR1 SGHRS, CDR2 YFSETQ. Trimming stripped 4 bases from V and 1 base from J, with 5 bases between.

In its sample, this clonotype was seen many times. The chain recombines TRBV11-2 with TRBJ2-7; tentatively, D is TRBD1 (6 bases). CDR3 length: 15 amino acids. Trimming took off 5 bases at V and 6 bases at J, with 20 bases between the two ends. The germline V gene encodes CDR1 SGHAT and CDR2 FQNNGV. DNA of the CDR3: TGTGCCAGCAGCACCTACAGGGCAGGGAGAGGCGAGCAGTACTTC. It specifies CASSTYRAGRGEQYF. Using reference TRBV11-2 and TRBJ2-7 for the parts outside the CDR3, the full variable domain is EAGVAQSPRYKIIEKRQSVAFWCNPISGHATLYWYQQILGQGPKLLIQFQNNGVVDDSQLPKDRFSAERLKGVDSTLKIQPAKLEDSAVYLCASSTYRAGRGEQYFGPGTRLTVT.

This clonotype was counted many times. V gene TRBV28 combines with J gene TRBJ2-7, with 7 bases fitting TRBD2. Germline CDR1 MDHEN, CDR2 SYDVKM. CDR3 length: 16 residues. V was pared by 2 bases and J by 2 bases, with 9 bases of the junction left unmatched. The CDR3 DNA follows: TGTGCCAGCAGTTTAGGATGGCGGGAGAAAACCTACGAGCAGTACTTC. As protein: CASSLGWREKTYEQYF.

This chain connects TRBV29-1 to TRBJ1-3, with D possibly matching TRBD1 (6 bases). The germline CDR1 and CDR2 sequences are SQVTM and ANQGSEA. The ends were cut back, 1 base at V and 9 bases at J, with 10 bases in the middle. The CDR3 has 12 residues. The chain's CDR3 is CSVEVEGGTIYF. Written as DNA, the CDR3 is TGCAGCGTTGAAGTGGAGGGGGGCACCATATATTTT.

This rearrangement joins TRBV3-1 to TRBJ2-3, with 10 bases fitting TRBD2. With 2 bases clipped from V and 9 bases from J, the junction kept 14 bases outside the gene matches. This CDR3 is 17 amino acids long. From germline, CDR1 is LGHDT and CDR2 YNNKEL (reference sequence). The DNA for the CDR3 is TGTGCCAGCAGCCAACGGGCAGAACGAGCGGGAGGGGGCACGCAGTATTTT. This encodes CASSQRAERAGGGTQYF.

The chain recombines TRBV5-1 with TRBJ1-2; D not resolved. The CDR3 has 14 residues. Trimming stripped 2 bases from V and 4 bases from J, with 12 bases between. Germline lookup yields CDR1 SGHRS and CDR2 YFSETQ. DNA of the CDR3: TGCGCCAGCAGCTTTTCGACCCTACTCTATGGCTACACCTTC. It translates to CASSFSTLLYGYTF.

The chain joins TRBV19 to TRBJ1-2; D not certain. Germline V gene sequence: CDR1 LNHDA, CDR2 SQIVND (reference sequence). The CDR3 totals 15 residues. V dropped 0 bases and J dropped 2 bases, with 10 bases sitting between them. The CDR3 is CASSIEQGWNYGYTF. As DNA, the CDR3 is TGTGCCAGTAGTATAGAGCAAGGGTGGAACTATGGCTACACCTTC.

This clonotype showed up just a few times. V usage is TRBV6-2 or TRBV6-3 and J usage is TRBJ2-4; no clear D. The CDR3 sequence is 12 residues long. V lost 2 bases to trimming and J lost 9 bases, with 8 bases between them. Germline assignment: CDR1 MNHEY and CDR2 SVGEGT. The CDR3 sequence is CASSYVGSIQYF. Written as DNA, the CDR3 is TGTGCCAGCAGTTACGTAGGTAGCATTCAGTACTTC.

This clonotype was seen repeatedly, ten times or more. This chain joins TRBV5-1 and TRBJ2-3, with a possible D match to TRBD2 (5 bases). V gave up 1 base and J gave up 8 bases, with 14 bases separating them. CDR3 length: 14 residues. Germline CDR1 SGHRS, CDR2 YFSETQ. Here the CDR3 DNA reads TGCGCCAGCAGCTTGTCCAGCGGTGGTGGTACGCAGTATTTT. This translates into CASSLSSGGGTQYF.

This clonotype was recorded at least ten times. The chain couples TRBV20-1 to TRBJ1-1; no clear D. Germline lookup yields CDR1 DFQATT and CDR2 SNEGSKA (reference sequence). V was trimmed by 7 bases and J by 6 bases, leaving 18 bases between them. The CDR3 is 13 residues long. The CDR3 DNA reads as TGCAGTGGAGCATTCCCAGGCCCCGCTGAAGCTTTCTTT. This sequence encodes CSGAFPGPAEAFF.

This clonotype showed up just a few times. The V and J genes are TRBV6-2 or TRBV6-3 and TRBJ2-2; 7 bases align to TRBD2. The CDR3 consists of 17 residues. Looked up from germline, CDR1 is MNHEY and CDR2 is SVGEGT. V gave up 0 bases and J gave up 4 bases; unmatched junction bases: 8. CDR3 in DNA: TGTGCCAGCAGTTACTCGAGGGGCGGGAGAATCACCGGGGAGCTGTTTTTT. It yields the protein CASSYSRGGRITGELFF.

This clonotype was counted between two and nine times. The chain has TRBV4-1 and TRBJ2-3, with TRBD1 identical over 8 bases. Germline assignment: CDR1 MGHRA and CDR2 YSYEKL. Trimming cost V 1 base and J 1 base; bases outside gene matches: 4. The CDR3 runs to 16 residues. The CDR3 reads CASSQGQGAGTDTQYF. The CDR3, as DNA: TGCGCCAGCAGCCAAGGTCAGGGGGCCGGCACAGATACGCAGTATTTT.

This clonotype showed up just a few times. V is TRBV19 and J is TRBJ1-2; D uncertain. The CDR3 consists of 14 residues. The V gene's germline CDR1 is LNHDA and CDR2 SQIVND (reference sequence). The V end was cut by 4 bases, the J end by 3 bases, with 12 bases between. CDR3 nucleotides: TGTGCCAGTAGTACTTTACAGCGTTACTATGGCTACACCTTC. Protein: CASSTLQRYYGYTF.

This clonotype was seen more than once but under ten times. The chain is built from TRBV5-6 and TRBJ2-6; D is unresolved. The CDR3 is 18 residues long. Trimming shortened V by 4 bases and J by 0 bases, and 17 bases separated the two germline ends. Germline lookup yields CDR1 SGHDT and CDR2 YYEEEE. The CDR3 bases are TGTGCCAGCAGCCGAGGCCCCAATCATGCCTCTGGGGCCAACGTCCTGACTTTC. This codes for CASSRGPNHASGANVLTF.

This clonotype was seen repeatedly, ten times or more. The chain links TRBV7-2 to TRBJ1-2; D is perhaps TRBD1 (5 bases). The V end was cut by 2 bases, the J end by 4 bases, with 20 bases between. Germline CDR1 reads SGHTA; CDR2 reads FQGNSA. This CDR3 has 17 residues. DNA for the CDR3: TGTGCCAGCAGCTTACGCGACGGGGCAGTTAGGGGCTATGGCTACACCTTC. It codes for CASSLRDGAVRGYGYTF. The variable domain in full, completed from reference TRBV7-2 and TRBJ1-2, reads GAGVSQSPSNKVTEKGKDVELRCDPISGHTALYWYRQSLGQGLEFLIYFQGNSAPDKSGLPSDRFSAERTGGSVSTLTIQRTQQEDSAVYLCASSLRDGAVRGYGYTFGSGTRLTVV.

There are many counts of this clonotype. The chain employs TRBV20-1 and TRBJ2-5; TRBD2 matches at 9 bases. Trimming at V came to 6 bases and at J to 3 bases, leaving 14 bases not matched to a gene. The CDR3 has 16 residues. Germline V gives CDR1 DFQATT, CDR2 SNEGSKA (reference sequence). CDR3 bases: TGCAGTGCCCTCTCGATCGGGACTAGCAAAAAAGAGACCCAGTACTTC. This translates into CSALSIGTSKKETQYF.

This clonotype was seen at least ten times. The rearrangement joins TRBV5-1 to TRBJ2-1; D remains ambiguous. The CDR3 has 15 amino acids. Germline V gene lookup returns CDR1 SGHRS and CDR2 YFSETQ. V lost 0 bases and J 8 bases, leaving 15 bases between the germline ends. CDR3 nucleotide sequence: TGCGCCAGCAGCTTGGGTGTAACACCATGGGATGAGCAGTTCTTC. This encodes CASSLGVTPWDEQFF. Drawing the rest from reference TRBV5-1 and TRBJ2-1, the complete variable domain is KAGVTQTPRYLIKTRGQQVTLSCSPISGHRSVSWYQQTPGQGLQFLFEYFSETQRNKGNFPGRFSGRQFSNSRSEMNVSTLELGDSALYLCASSLGVTPWDEQFFGPGTRLTVL.

This clonotype was seen many times. The genes are TRBV7-9 and TRBJ2-5; 11 nucleotides line up with TRBD2. After removal of 5 bases from V and 5 bases from J, the junction contained 10 bases not matched to a gene. Germline V gene sequence: CDR1 SEHNR, CDR2 FQNEAQ (reference sequence). This CDR3 has 16 amino acids. The DNA of the CDR3 is TGTGCCAGCAGCCCAGGGACTAGCGGAGCGGGTGAGACCCAGTACTTC. It is translated as CASSPGTSGAGETQYF. Full variable domain (missing parts from reference TRBV7-9 and TRBJ2-5): DTGVSQNPRHKITKRGQNVTFRCDPISEHNRLYWYRQTLGQGPEFLTYFQNEAQLEKSRLLSDRFSAERPKGSFSTLEIQRTEQGDSAMYLCASSPGTSGAGETQYFGPGTRLLVL.

This chain uses TRBV12-3 or TRBV12-4 with TRBJ2-3, with D possibly being TRBD2 (6 bases). This CDR3 contains 16 residues. The V gene lost 10 bases and the J gene lost 5 bases, with 25 bases spanning the gap. The CDR3 nucleotides are TGTGCCATCGCGCAAACAACCAAACGGGAGTTAGATACGCAGTATTTT. Protein sequence: CAIAQTTKRELDTQYF.

This clonotype was counted between two and nine times. The J gene is TRBJ2-2, the V gene TRBV24-1; 8 bases map to TRBD2. Germline CDR1 is KGHDR and CDR2 is SFDVKD. This CDR3 region has 15 residues. Germline trimming cut 2 bases from V and 7 bases from J; bases unmatched to any gene: 5. The CDR3 here is CATSDSTSANGELFF. CDR3 coding DNA: TGTGCCACCAGTGATTCGACTAGCGCGAACGGGGAGCTGTTTTTT.

Only a few counts were recorded for this clonotype. The chain uses TRBV7-8 and TRBJ2-2; D is undetermined. V dropped 4 bases and J dropped 5 bases, with 14 bases sitting between them. Per the germline V gene, CDR1 is SGHVS and CDR2 is FQNEAQ. This CDR3 comprises 15 residues. CDR3 sequence (DNA): TGTGCCAGCAGCTACCCGCCGGTGGGGACCGGGGAGCTGTTTTTT. Translation gives CASSYPPVGTGELFF.